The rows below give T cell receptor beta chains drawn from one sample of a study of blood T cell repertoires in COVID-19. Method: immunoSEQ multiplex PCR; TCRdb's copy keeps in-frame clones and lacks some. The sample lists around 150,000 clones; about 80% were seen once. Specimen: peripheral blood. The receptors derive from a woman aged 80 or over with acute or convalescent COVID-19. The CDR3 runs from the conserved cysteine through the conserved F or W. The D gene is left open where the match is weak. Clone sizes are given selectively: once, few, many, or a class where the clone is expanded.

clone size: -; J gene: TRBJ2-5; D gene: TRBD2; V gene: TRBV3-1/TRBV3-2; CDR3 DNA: TGTGCCAGCAGCCAAGGCCCCACTAGCGTTGAGACCCAGTACTTC; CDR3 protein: CASSQGPTSVETQYF
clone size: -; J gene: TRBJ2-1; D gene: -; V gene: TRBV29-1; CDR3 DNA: TGCAGCGCTGAGGCCTGGAGCTCCTACAATGAGCAGTTCTTC; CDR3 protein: CSAEAWSSYNEQFF
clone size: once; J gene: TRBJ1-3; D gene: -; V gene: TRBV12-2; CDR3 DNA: TGTGCAAGTGCTCCGCTCTGGGGGAGGGGGGGATACCTCTCTGGAAACACCATATATTTT; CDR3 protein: CASAPLWGRGGYLSGNTIYF
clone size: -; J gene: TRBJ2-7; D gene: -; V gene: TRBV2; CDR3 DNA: TGTGCCAGCAGTGAAGGGGGTAGCCGGGGCGAGCAGTACTTC; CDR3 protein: CASSEGGSRGEQYF
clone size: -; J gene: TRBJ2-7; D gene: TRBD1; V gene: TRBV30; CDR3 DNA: TGTGCCTGGATGGGCAGGGACAGGGGAAGGTACGAGCAGTACTTC; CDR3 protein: CAWMGRDRGRYEQYF
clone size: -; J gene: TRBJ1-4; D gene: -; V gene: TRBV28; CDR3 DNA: TGTGCCAGCAGTTACTCCGGAGCCTCAACTAATGAAAAACTGTTTTTT; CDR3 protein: CASSYSGASTNEKLFF
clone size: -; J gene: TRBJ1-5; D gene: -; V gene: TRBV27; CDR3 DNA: TGTGCCAGCAGTTATCGGGTCTTTCAGCCCCAGCATTTT; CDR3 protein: CASSYRVFQPQHF
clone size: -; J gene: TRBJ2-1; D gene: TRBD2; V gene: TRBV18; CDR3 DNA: TGTGCCAGCTCACCAGTAGCGGGAGGGCCAGGAGTGTATGAGCAGTTCTTC; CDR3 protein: CASSPVAGGPGVYEQFF
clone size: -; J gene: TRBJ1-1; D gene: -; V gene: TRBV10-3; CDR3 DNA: TGTGCCATCAGCCCAAGCACAGGGAAGAACACTGAAGCTTTCTTT; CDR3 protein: CAISPSTGKNTEAFF
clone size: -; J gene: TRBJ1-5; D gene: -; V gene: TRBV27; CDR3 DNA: TGTGCCAGCAGTCCCTTTATTTTACAGGGTGCCAATCAGCCCCAGCATTTT; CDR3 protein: CASSPFILQGANQPQHF
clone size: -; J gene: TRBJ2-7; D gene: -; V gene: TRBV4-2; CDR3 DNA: TGTGCCAGCAGCCAACAAATAGCGGAGCCCACCTACGAGCAGTACTTC; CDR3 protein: CASSQQIAEPTYEQYF
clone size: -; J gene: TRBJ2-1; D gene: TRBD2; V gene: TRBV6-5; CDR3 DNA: TGTGCCAGCACCCCCTGGGAGGGTGGGAATGAGCAGTTCTTC; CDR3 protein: CASTPWEGGNEQFF
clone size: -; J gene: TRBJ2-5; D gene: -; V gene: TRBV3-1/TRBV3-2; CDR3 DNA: TGTGCCAGCAGCCAATACCGTGTAGCGGAGCTACAAGAGACCCAGTACTTC; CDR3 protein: CASSQYRVAELQETQYF
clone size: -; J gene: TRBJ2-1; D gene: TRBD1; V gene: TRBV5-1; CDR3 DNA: TGCGCCAGCAGCTATGGAGGACAGGGCGTCAATGAGCAGTTCTTC; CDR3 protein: CASSYGGQGVNEQFF
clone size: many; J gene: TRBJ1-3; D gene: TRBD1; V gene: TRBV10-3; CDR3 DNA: TGTGCCATCACTAACGACAGGGGAGCTGGAAACACCATATATTTT; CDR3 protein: CAITNDRGAGNTIYF
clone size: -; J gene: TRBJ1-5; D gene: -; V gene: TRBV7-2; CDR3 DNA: TGTGCCAGCAGCTTAGCAGGGGGTTTCAATCAGCCCCAGCATTTT; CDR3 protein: CASSLAGGFNQPQHF
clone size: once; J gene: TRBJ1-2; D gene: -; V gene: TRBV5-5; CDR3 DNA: TGTGCCAGCAGCTTGAACAGGGCGGATGGCTACACCTTC; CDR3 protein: CASSLNRADGYTF
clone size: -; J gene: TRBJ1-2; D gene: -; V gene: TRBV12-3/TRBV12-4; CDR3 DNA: TGTGCCAGCAAATTGTTAGGGGGCTATGGCTACACCTTC; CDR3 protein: CASKLLGGYGYTF
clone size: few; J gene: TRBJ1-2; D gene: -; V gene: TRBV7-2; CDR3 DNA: TGTGCCAGCAGCTTATCCCAGGGGACCTATGGCTACACCTTC; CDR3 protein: CASSLSQGTYGYTF
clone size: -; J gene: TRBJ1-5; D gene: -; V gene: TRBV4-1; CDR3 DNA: TGCGCCAGCAGCCCCCGTACAACAGGTCAGCGGGCTCAGCCCCAGCATTTT; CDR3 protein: CASSPRTTGQRAQPQHF
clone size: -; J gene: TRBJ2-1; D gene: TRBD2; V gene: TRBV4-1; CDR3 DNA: TGCGCCAGCAGCCAAGTCTTAGGACTAGCGGAAAATGAGCAGTTCTTC; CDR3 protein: CASSQVLGLAENEQFF
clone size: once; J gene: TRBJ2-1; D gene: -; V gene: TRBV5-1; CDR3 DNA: TGCGCCAGCAGCTTGTACAGCTGGGACAATGAGCAGTTCTTC; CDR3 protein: CASSLYSWDNEQFF
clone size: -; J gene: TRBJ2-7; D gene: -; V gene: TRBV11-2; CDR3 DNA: TGTGCCAGCAGCACCCCAAGGGGAAAGTCCCACGAGCAGTACTTC; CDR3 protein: CASSTPRGKSHEQYF
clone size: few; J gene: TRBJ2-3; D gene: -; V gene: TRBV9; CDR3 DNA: TGTGCCAGCACCAAGGCGGGATTCACAGATACGCAGTATTTT; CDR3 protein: CASTKAGFTDTQYF
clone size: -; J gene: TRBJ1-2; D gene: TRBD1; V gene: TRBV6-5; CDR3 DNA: TGTGCCAGCAGACCCGGGACAGGGGGCGATGGCTACACCTTC; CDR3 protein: CASRPGTGGDGYTF
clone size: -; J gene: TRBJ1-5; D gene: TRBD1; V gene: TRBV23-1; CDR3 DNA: TGCGCCAGCAGTCAGGACAGGGATAGCAATCAGCCCCAGCATTTT; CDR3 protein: CASSQDRDSNQPQHF
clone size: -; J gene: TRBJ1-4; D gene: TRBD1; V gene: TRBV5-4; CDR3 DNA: TGTGCCAGCAGCTTGTGGGACAGTAATGAAAAACTGTTTTTT; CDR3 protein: CASSLWDSNEKLFF
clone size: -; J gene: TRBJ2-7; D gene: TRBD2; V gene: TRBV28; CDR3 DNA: TGTGCCAGCAGTTTCGGGGTTAGCGGGAGGGGGGCCGAGCAGTACTTC; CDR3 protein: CASSFGVSGRGAEQYF
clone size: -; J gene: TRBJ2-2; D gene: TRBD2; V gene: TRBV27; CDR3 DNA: TGTGCCAGCAGTTTATTTGCGGGAGAAAGCACCGGGGAGCTGTTTTTT; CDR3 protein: CASSLFAGESTGELFF
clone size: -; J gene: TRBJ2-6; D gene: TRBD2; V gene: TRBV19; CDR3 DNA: TGTGCCAGTAGACTAGCGGGAGGAACTGGGGCCAACGTCCTGACTTTC; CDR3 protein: CASRLAGGTGANVLTF
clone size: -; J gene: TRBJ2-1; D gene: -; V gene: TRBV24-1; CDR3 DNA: TGTGCCACCAGTGATCCAGGGTACAATGAGCAGTTCTTC; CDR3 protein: CATSDPGYNEQFF
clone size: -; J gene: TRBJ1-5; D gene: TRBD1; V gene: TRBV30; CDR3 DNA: TGTGCCTGGACCCCCGGACAGGGCAATCAGCCCCAGCATTTT; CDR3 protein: CAWTPGQGNQPQHF
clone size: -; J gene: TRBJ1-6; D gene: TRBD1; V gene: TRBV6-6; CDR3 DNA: TGTGCCAGCAGTCCTAGGACAGGGGCGACGGGTAATTCACCCCTCCACTTT; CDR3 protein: CASSPRTGATGNSPLHF
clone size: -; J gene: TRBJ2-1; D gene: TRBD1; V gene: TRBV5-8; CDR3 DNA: TGTGCCAGCAGCTTGGCACAGGGGAACTACAATGAGCAGTTCTTC; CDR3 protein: CASSLAQGNYNEQFF
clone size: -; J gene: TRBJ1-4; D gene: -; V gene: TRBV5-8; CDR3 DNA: TGTGCCAGCAGCTTGACAGGGTCGGATGAAAAACTGTTTTTT; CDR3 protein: CASSLTGSDEKLFF
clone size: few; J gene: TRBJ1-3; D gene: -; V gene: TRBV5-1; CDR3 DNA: TGCGCCAGCAGCTTGGAAGGGGGCTCTGGAAACACCATATATTTT; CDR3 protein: CASSLEGGSGNTIYF
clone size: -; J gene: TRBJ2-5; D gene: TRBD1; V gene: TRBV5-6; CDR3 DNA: TGTGCCAGCAGCTCGGGGACAGGGGGCGAGACCCAGTACTTC; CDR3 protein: CASSSGTGGETQYF
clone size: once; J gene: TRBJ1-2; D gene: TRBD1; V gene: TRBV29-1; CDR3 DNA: TGCAGCGCAGAAGACAGGGCTTATAACTATGGCTACACCTTC; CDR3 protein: CSAEDRAYNYGYTF
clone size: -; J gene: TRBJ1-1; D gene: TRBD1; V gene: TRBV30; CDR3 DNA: TGTGCCTCCAAACCAGGACAGGGGCGGGCTGAAGCTTTCTTT; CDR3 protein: CASKPGQGRAEAFF
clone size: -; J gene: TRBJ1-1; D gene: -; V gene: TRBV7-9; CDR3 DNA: TGTGCCAGCAGTCAACAGGGTGGGACTGAAGCTTTCTTT; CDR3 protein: CASSQQGGTEAFF